The next 21 T cell receptor beta chains were all read from a single sample in a study of cytomegalovirus exposure and HLA in healthy donors. The PCR ran on 60 Vbeta and 13 Jbeta primers. TCRdb's copy holds only in-frame clones and misses some; the assay was immunoSEQ multiplex PCR. The sample contains 150,000 or so clones, roughly 80% of which appear only once. Sequencing input: PBMCs. The receptors derive from a woman aged 18-29 years in good health and CMV-seronegative.

The V call is TRBV5-1, the J call TRBJ2-4; D is ambiguous. The CDR3 is 15 residues long. The V end was cut by 0 bases, the J end by 8 bases, with 15 bases between. Germline V lookup: CDR1 SGHRS, CDR2 YFSETQ. CDR3 loop: CASSLGGSLIDIQYF. CDR3 nucleotide sequence: TGCGCCAGCAGCTTGGGTGGCAGTTTGATTGACATTCAGTACTTC.

CDR3 nucleotide sequence: TGTGCCAGCAGTTCGATGCGCACTGAAGCTTTCTTT. Translated, it gives CASSSMRTEAFF. The J gene is TRBJ1-1, the V gene TRBV27; no definite D call. In germline, CDR1 is MNHEY, CDR2 SMNVEV (reference sequence). Between the trimmed V and J ends, which lost 4 bases and 4 bases, there was a span of 7 bases. This CDR3 is built from 12 residues.

The genes are TRBV5-1 and TRBJ1-1; TRBD1 aligns across 7 bases. Germline CDR1 reads SGHRS; CDR2 reads YFSETQ. The CDR3 sequence is 17 residues long. V trimming: 0 bases; J trimming: 0 bases; junction bases outside the gene matches: 8. The CDR3 DNA sequence: TGCGCCAGCAGCTTGGTTCAGGGGGGCAAGTTGAACACTGAAGCTTTCTTT. Its protein product is CASSLVQGGKLNTEAFF.

This chain joins TRBV6-5 and TRBJ2-5; D gene uncertain. The CDR3 is 14 residues long. Trimming removed 9 bases at V and 1 base at J, with 15 bases between. Germline CDR1 is MNHEY and CDR2 is SVGAGI. The CDR3 DNA is TGTGCCAGTAAACCTAGTGGCGGCCAAGAGACCCAGTACTTC. It is translated as CASKPSGGQETQYF.

The genes are TRBV11-2 and TRBJ1-1; 9 nucleotides line up with TRBD1. This CDR3 has 14 amino acids. The germline V gene has CDR1 SGHAT and CDR2 FQNNGV. V lost 5 bases and J lost 1; bases outside the gene matches: 2. The CDR3 DNA reads as TGTGCCAGCAGCATACAGGGGGCGAACACTGAAGCTTTCTTT. Residues: CASSIQGANTEAFF. Supplemented by reference TRBV11-2 and TRBJ1-1, the full variable domain reads EAGVAQSPRYKIIEKRQSVAFWCNPISGHATLYWYQQILGQGPKLLIQFQNNGVVDDSQLPKDRFSAERLKGVDSTLKIQPAKLEDSAVYLCASSIQGANTEAFFGQGTRLTVV.

The J gene is TRBJ2-2, the V gene TRBV4-1; 8 bases fit TRBD2. Trimming cost V 0 bases and J 5 bases; bases outside gene matches: 8. This CDR3 is built from 17 residues. The germline gives CDR1 MGHRA, CDR2 YSYEKL. The CDR3 reads CASSQDTGRARTGELFF. Written as DNA, the CDR3 is TGCGCCAGCAGCCAAGATACCGGGAGGGCCAGGACCGGGGAGCTGTTTTTT.

V is TRBV5-1 and J is TRBJ2-3; D gene uncertain. The CDR3 runs to 14 residues. V lost 0 bases and J 2 bases, leaving 7 bases between the germline ends. Germline values: CDR1 SGHRS, CDR2 YFSETQ. The CDR3 DNA reads TGCGCCAGCAGCTTGGCCGGTCTCACAGATACGCAGTATTTT. This translates into CASSLAGLTDTQYF.

This chain joins TRBV7-2 and TRBJ1-1, with D possibly matching TRBD1 (5 bases). The CDR3 has 13 amino acids. From germline, CDR1 is SGHTA and CDR2 FQGNSA. V dropped 3 bases and J dropped 5 bases, with 10 bases sitting between them. As DNA, the CDR3 is TGTGCCAGCAGCTTTCAGGGAATAACTGAAGCTTTCTTT. Translating gives CASSFQGITEAFF.

The chain combines TRBV7-3 with TRBJ2-1; 7 bases line up with TRBD2. The CDR3 is made up of 20 amino acids. V shed 4 bases and J 9 bases; nucleotides not matched to a gene: 27. Germline assignment: CDR1 SGHTA and CDR2 FQGTGA. CDR3 bases: TGTGCCAGCAGCTCGACACCGAAGATACTAGCGTCCGACTTTGAAAGTGAGCAGTTCTTC. This translates into CASSSTPKILASDFESEQFF. Combining the CDR3 with reference TRBV7-3 and TRBJ2-1 gives the whole variable domain GAGVSQTPSNKVTEKGKYVELRCDPISGHTALYWYRQSLGQGPEFLIYFQGTGAADDSGLPNDRFFAVRPEGSVSTLKIQRTERGDSAVYLCASSSTPKILASDFESEQFFGPGTRLTVL.

This chain connects TRBV10-3 to TRBJ2-5; the match to TRBD1 covers 10 bases. Trimming removed 6 bases from V and 1 base from J; junction bases left unmatched: 5. The CDR3 consists of 15 residues. Germline lookup yields CDR1 ENHRY and CDR2 SYGVKD. The CDR3, as DNA: TGTGCCATCAGCGGGACAGGGGCACGCCAAGAGACCCAGTACTTC. This codes for CAISGTGARQETQYF.

In DNA form, the CDR3 reads TGTGCCAGCAGCTTGGCCCTAGGACAGGGGTCCCAGAAACTGTTTTTT. Residues: CASSLALGQGSQKLFF. The chain has TRBV5-4 and TRBJ1-4; 9 bases map to TRBD1. The CDR3 is 16 amino acids. Germline CDR1 and CDR2: SGHNT and YYREEE (reference sequence). V gave up 0 bases and J gave up 11 bases; unmatched junction bases: 11.

This clone was seen once. The same CDR3 arises from other DNA sequences in this sample as well. The J gene is TRBJ2-3, the V gene TRBV7-3; a possible D gene is TRBD2 (5 bases). Deletions cut 3 bases from V and 3 bases from J, with 7 bases between. CDR1 is SGHTA and CDR2 is FQGTGA in the germline V gene. This CDR3 comprises 13 residues. In DNA, the CDR3 is TGTGCCAGCAGCTTCCGCGGGACAGATACGCAGTATTTT. Amino acids: CASSFRGTDTQYF.

The table lists this clone with a count of one. The V gene is TRBV7-9, the J gene TRBJ2-1, with D tentatively TRBD2 (5 bases). There are 13 residues in the CDR3. Germline V gene lookup returns CDR1 SEHNR and CDR2 FQNEAQ (reference sequence). The ends were cut back, 5 bases at V and 6 bases at J, with 11 bases in the middle. The CDR3 spells CASSRGLVNEQFF. CDR3 bases: TGTGCCAGCAGCCGAGGACTGGTCAATGAGCAGTTCTTC.

Written as DNA, the CDR3 is TGTGCCAGCAGTTTAATACGGGGAAGCGGCACAGATACGCAGTATTTT. Its translation: CASSLIRGSGTDTQYF. The chain joins TRBV27 to TRBJ2-3, with a possible D match to TRBD2 (5 bases). The CDR3 extends over 16 amino acids. Trimming stripped 2 bases from V and 1 base from J, with 13 bases between. The germline V gene encodes CDR1 MNHEY and CDR2 SMNVEV (reference sequence).

The chain is built from TRBV27 and TRBJ2-3; tentative D call: TRBD1 (6 bases). This CDR3 contains 12 residues. Trimming took 11 bases from V and 4 from J, leaving 13 bases between them. Germline V lookup: CDR1 MNHEY, CDR2 SMNVEV (reference sequence). CDR3 sequence reads: CAGTGTPDTQYF. Here the CDR3 DNA reads TGTGCCGGTACAGGGACCCCAGATACGCAGTATTTT.

V usage is TRBV29-1 and J usage is TRBJ2-6, with TRBD1 matching 9 bases. Germline V lookup: CDR1 SQVTM, CDR2 ANQGSEA. The CDR3 contains 19 residues. V dropped 6 bases and J dropped 0; count of bases not matched to a gene: 15. CDR3 protein: CSVDPSPGQGVSGANVLTF. DNA of the CDR3: TGCAGCGTCGACCCCTCTCCGGGACAGGGCGTCTCTGGGGCCAACGTCCTGACTTTC.

CDR3 DNA sequence: TGTGCCAGTAGTATTTCGGGGGTTTCGGATGAGCAGTTCTTC. Translating gives CASSISGVSDEQFF. The chain couples TRBV19 to TRBJ2-1; a weak D match, TRBD2 (6 bases). V gave up 3 bases and J gave up 8 bases, with 14 bases separating them. Germline V lookup: CDR1 LNHDA, CDR2 SQIVND (reference sequence). CDR3 length equals 14 residues.

This clone came up once. V and J are TRBV27 and TRBJ2-1, with 7 bases aligning to TRBD2. The CDR3 has 13 residues. Trimming removed 8 bases from V and 7 bases from J; junction bases left unmatched: 8. Germline values: CDR1 MNHEY, CDR2 SMNVEV (reference sequence). CDR3 residues: CASHQTGGNEQFF. CDR3 sequence (DNA): TGTGCCAGCCACCAAACGGGGGGTAATGAGCAGTTCTTC.

The CDR3 coding sequence is TGTGCCAGCAGTCCCCACTACAATGAGCAGTTCTTC. Its protein product is CASSPHYNEQFF. The chain has TRBV28 and TRBJ2-1; D is unclear. CDR1 MDHEN and CDR2 SYDVKM come from the germline V gene. Deletions cut 5 bases from V and 3 bases from J, with 5 bases between. The CDR3 totals 12 residues.

The V call is TRBV10-3, the J call TRBJ2-2, with 7 nucleotides matching TRBD2. V shed 6 bases and J 8 bases; nucleotides not matched to a gene: 9. This CDR3 has 14 residues. Per the germline V gene, CDR1 is ENHRY and CDR2 is SYGVKD. This CDR3 reads CAISLTSPPGELFF. In nucleotides, the CDR3 is TGTGCCATCAGCTTGACTAGCCCGCCGGGGGAGCTGTTTTTT.

J is TRBJ1-2 and V is TRBV6-5; 7 bases are shared with TRBD1. V shed 3 bases and J 10 bases; nucleotides not matched to a gene: 5. CDR3 length: 12 amino acids. The germline CDR1 and CDR2 sequences are MNHEY and SVGAGI. The CDR3 nucleotides read TGTGCCAGCAGTTATGGCGACAGGGACTACACCTTC. This translates into CASSYGDRDYTF.